This entry lists 7 T cell receptor beta chains sequenced from one sample in a study of regulatory T cells in long-lasting Graves disease. Time point specified: newly diagnosed GD, antithyroid drugs for less than 3 months. RNA from PBMCs was the source of the TCR library. Construction of the TCR beta libraries employed iRepertoire HTBI primers in conjunction with Arm-PCR of CDR3 regions. TCRdb itself ran the multiplex PCR reads through MiXCR, one entry per CDR3 protein. The sample has 400,000 to 650,000 distinct CDR3 sequences, approximately 16% seen once. Another study also made use of these data, one on T cells in Graves' hyperthyroidism and ophthalmopathy.

Material: peripheral blood mononuclear cells (PBMCs), obtained at new diagnosis, from a patient treated with antithyroid drugs. The receptors shown here come from a woman aged 40 to 65 with Graves disease.

This chain joins TRBV14 and TRBJ2-7; D may be TRBD1 (5 bases). The CDR3 has 16 amino acids. V was trimmed by 0 bases and J by 0 bases, leaving 12 bases between them. Germline assignment: CDR1 SGHDN and CDR2 FVKESK. This CDR3 is CASSQDGSGNSYEQYF. The CDR3 DNA is TGTGCCAGCAGCCAAGACGGGTCAGGGAACTCCTACGAGCAGTACTTC.

The J gene is TRBJ2-5, the V gene TRBV11-2; a weak D match, TRBD1 (5 bases). Between the trimmed V and J ends, which lost 4 bases and 5 bases, there was a span of 14 bases. CDR1 SGHAT and CDR2 FQNNGV come from the germline V gene. The CDR3 is made up of 14 amino acids. CDR3 region: CASSSTGYAETQYF. The CDR3 nucleotides are TGTGCCAGCAGCTCAACAGGCTACGCGGAGACCCAGTACTTC.

This clonotype was picked up many times. The V and J genes are TRBV12-3 or TRBV12-4 and TRBJ2-1, with D maybe TRBD1 (6 bases). Trimming removed 6 bases from V and 6 bases from J, with 12 bases in between. CDR3 length equals 13 residues. The CDR3, as DNA: TGTGCCAGCAGCTCAGGACAGCTCAATGAGCAGTTCTTC. Translated, it gives CASSSGQLNEQFF.

The rearrangement uses TRBV4-2 and TRBJ1-4; 8 bases align to TRBD1. V shed 4 bases, J shed 4 bases, and the junction held 8 bases outside the gene matches. Germline loops: CDR1 LGHNA, CDR2 YNFKEQ. The CDR3 contains 16 residues. CDR3 coding DNA: TGTGCCAGCAGCCGAGAAGTTACAGGGGGTAATGAAAAACTGTTTTTT. Its translation: CASSREVTGGNEKLFF.

The chain uses TRBV6-1 and TRBJ1-4; 11 nucleotides agree with TRBD1. The CDR3 extends over 14 amino acids. Per germline, CDR1 MNHNS and CDR2 SASEGT. V shed 5 bases, J shed 10 bases, and the junction held 6 bases outside the gene matches. The CDR3 region has the DNA TGTGCCAGCAGTACCGGGACAGGGGGAGGAAAACTGTTTTTT. Encoded protein: CASSTGTGGGKLFF.

Points on this clonotype: Given a much more abundant clone one base away, this may be a read error. The rearrangement joins TRBV7-8 to TRBJ2-7; 12 bases fit TRBD2. Germline loops: CDR1 SGHVS, CDR2 FQNEAQ. The CDR3 totals 14 residues. The V segment lost 6 bases and the J segment 7 bases; nucleotides outside the gene matches: 7. This CDR3 is CASSTSGGSNEQYF. The CDR3 DNA follows: TGTGCCAGCAGTACTAGCGGGGGGAGCAATGAGCAGTACTTC.

There are a few counts of this clonotype. The gene calls are TRBV20-1 and TRBJ2-1; 8 bases match TRBD2. Germline loops: CDR1 DFQATT, CDR2 SNEGSKA (reference sequence). The CDR3 totals 14 residues. V lost 6 bases and J lost 4; bases outside the gene matches: 8. CDR3 sequence reads: CSAVSGGRYNEQFF. The DNA of the CDR3 is TGCAGTGCCGTATCGGGGGGGAGATACAATGAGCAGTTCTTC.